This T cell receptor (beta chain) comes out of a study of blood T cells in healthy people across ages. General observations from the study: Long-lived donors exceeded aged donors in naive CD4+ cells and diversity.

Aged roughly 6 to 90, donors were systemically healthy Caucasians from Russia. Isolated PBMCs totaled at least 7 million in each sample. PCR was performed a second time for roughly 7 to 12 cycles using a sample-barcoded 5' primer and a J-beta primer mix. Every single cDNA molecule received a tag from a template-switch adaptor with 12 random nucleotides. From the 5' RACE reads, TCRdb called clonotypes with MiXCR, one entry per CDR3 protein. In the table there are 650,000 to 1,000,000 distinct CDR3 sequences, 35% to 40% of which are singletons. For this clonotype: Its antigen is unidentified.

Material for sequencing was blood. The TCR was taken from a man between 18 and 35 years old in good health.

CDR3 nucleotide sequence: TGTGCCAGCACCCAGGAGAGGGGGCCGTGGAATGAGCAGTTCTTC. Translation gives CASTQERGPWNEQFF. The gene calls are TRBV5-5 and TRBJ2-1; TRBD1 matches 7 bases. Germline V lookup: CDR1 SGHKS, CDR2 YYEKEE (reference sequence). CDR3 size: 15 residues. With 6 bases clipped from V and 7 bases from J, the junction kept 13 bases outside the gene matches.